This TCR beta chain was identified in a study of blood T cells in healthy people across ages. This clonotype was seen ten or more times. For the second PCR, which ran for roughly 7 to 11 cycles, a sample-barcoded 5' primer and a J-beta primer mix were used. TCRdb fed the 5' RACE reads into MiXCR, producing one record per CDR3 protein. The table lists some 790,000 distinct CDR3 sequences, less than 35% of them singletons. Per germline, CDR1 KGHSH and CDR2 LQKENI. This CDR3 comprises 14 residues. V was pared by 3 bases and J by 5 bases, with 13 bases between. The chain carries TRBV18 and TRBJ1-2; a weak D match, TRBD1 (6 bases). Specimen: blood. The source is a woman aged 80 or over in good health. This CDR3 reads CASSPFEQGYGYTF. The CDR3, as DNA: TGTGCCAGCTCACCGTTTGAACAGGGATATGGCTACACCTTC.